These 11 T cell receptor beta chains share one sample of origin, sequenced in a study of T cell responses to AZD1222 COVID-19 vaccine. Sequencing used immunoSEQ multiplex PCR; TCRdb keeps in-frame clones, though not all of them. The data contain 90,000 to 120,000 clones, approximately 90% of them seen just once; the ten biggest clones take up about 3.5%. The material was peripheral blood, obtained on day 0 of AZD1222 vaccination. Every receptor here comes from an adult in good health.

This clone has only a few counts. This chain links TRBV4-3 with TRBJ1-2, with 9 bases aligning to TRBD1. In germline, CDR1 is LGHNA, CDR2 YSLEER. The V and J ends lost 3 bases and 2 bases, in that order; junction bases with no gene match: 13. The CDR3 has 18 residues. CDR3 sequence reads: CASSHQFRRDRENYGYTF. CDR3 DNA: TGCGCCAGCAGCCATCAATTCCGCCGGGACAGGGAAAACTATGGCTACACCTTC.

The genes are TRBV6-1 and TRBJ1-6; D not resolved. The germline V and J ends were trimmed by 2 bases and 8 bases, with 13 bases remaining between them. The V gene's germline CDR1 is MNHNS and CDR2 SASEGT. This CDR3 spans 15 amino acids. Here the CDR3 DNA reads TGTGCCAGCAGTGAACTGCGGGTCTCGGATTCACCCCTCCACTTT. As protein: CASSELRVSDSPLHF.

The chain combines TRBV7-3 with TRBJ1-1, with 7 bases aligning to TRBD1. The length of the CDR3 is 14 residues. The V and J ends lost 1 base and 2 bases, in that order; junction bases with no gene match: 1. The germline V gene has CDR1 SGHTA and CDR2 FQGTGA. The CDR3 nucleotides read TGTGCCAGCAGCTTAAACAGGGGCAACACTGAAGCTTTCTTT. Translating gives CASSLNRGNTEAFF.

This clone was seen only once. The rearrangement joins TRBV28 to TRBJ1-2; D unresolved. The CDR3 runs 15 residues. Germline-derived CDR1 and CDR2 are MDHEN and SYDVKM. Trimming cost V 6 bases and J 8 bases, with 22 bases left between them. The CDR3 reads CASSRAAQRFGGYTF. The CDR3 bases are TGTGCCAGCAGCCGGGCGGCTCAACGGTTTGGGGGCTACACCTTC.

This sequence joins TRBV2 and TRBJ2-5; D possibly corresponds to TRBD1 (6 bases). The V gene's germline CDR1 is SNHLY and CDR2 FYNNEI. The germline V and J ends were trimmed by 4 bases and 5 bases, with 11 bases remaining between them. This CDR3 is 13 amino acids long. The CDR3 loop is CASSVWTAETQYF. CDR3 nucleotides: TGTGCCAGCAGTGTTTGGACAGCCGAGACCCAGTACTTC.

This chain links TRBV11-2 with TRBJ1-4; D not resolved. This CDR3 has 13 residues. The V end was cut by 5 bases, the J end by 8 bases, with 12 bases between. Germline loops: CDR1 SGHAT, CDR2 FQNNGV. CDR3 DNA: TGTGCCAGCAGCCTGGCCGATGGGGAAAAACTGTTTTTT. Its translation is CASSLADGEKLFF.

The rearrangement joins TRBV6-2 or TRBV6-3 to TRBJ1-6, with D possibly being TRBD1 (5 bases). This CDR3 comprises 12 residues. V was shortened by 5 bases and J by 13 bases, with 12 bases between the two germline ends. Germline V gene sequence: CDR1 MNHEY, CDR2 SVGEGT. The CDR3 DNA reads as TGTGCCAGCAGTCCGAGGGGAGTCCCCCTCCACTTT. Translating gives CASSPRGVPLHF.

The chain uses TRBV7-9 and TRBJ2-1, with D uncertain. The CDR3 spans 15 residues. V dropped 4 bases and J dropped 1 base, with 11 bases sitting between them. CDR1 is SEHNR and CDR2 is FQNEAQ in the germline V gene (reference sequence). In nucleotides, the CDR3 is TGTGCCAGCAGCTCGACATGGGGTTCCTACAATGAGCAGTTCTTC. Amino acids: CASSSTWGSYNEQFF.

This clone turned up a few times. This chain links TRBV28 with TRBJ1-2; possibly TRBD1 for D (5 bases). Trimming took 8 bases from V and 7 from J, leaving 8 bases between them. Germline V gene lookup returns CDR1 MDHEN and CDR2 SYDVKM. This CDR3 has 10 amino acids. CDR3 nucleotide sequence: TGTGCCAGCGAGGGGCTTGGCTACACCTTC. The encoded protein is CASEGLGYTF.

V is TRBV7-2 and J is TRBJ1-2, with D possibly being TRBD1 (5 bases). Germline V gene sequence: CDR1 SGHTA, CDR2 FQGNSA. The CDR3 sequence is 18 residues long. With 1 base removed from V and 2 bases from J, the gap between germline ends came to 20 bases. The CDR3 reads CASSLVSATVSINYGYTF. The DNA for the CDR3 is TGTGCCAGCAGCTTAGTAAGCGCGACAGTCTCCATAAACTATGGCTACACCTTC.

This clone is a singleton in its sample. The genes are TRBV28 and TRBJ1-5; D gene uncertain. The CDR3 is 14 amino acids. Germline-derived CDR1 and CDR2 are MDHEN and SYDVKM. V dropped 6 bases and J dropped 1 base, with 10 bases sitting between them. The CDR3 region has the DNA TGTGCCAGCAGAACGACGGGGAGCAATCAGCCCCAGCATTTT. It codes for CASRTTGSNQPQHF.